The 10 T cell receptor beta chains below were found in one sample sequenced in a study of T-cell memory formation after mild COVID-19. TCRdb used MiXCR to reprocess the 5' RACE reads, holding one entry per CDR3 protein. Here the sample spans 130,000 to 150,000 distinct CDR3 sequences, about a fifth being singletons. The sequenced material came from PBMCs or a T cell subset sorted from them (not recorded which). All receptors derive from an adult woman who had mild COVID-19 (a few samples of this study predate the infection). Cell type and time point are not known.

This clonotype was seen at least ten times. V and J are TRBV7-6 and TRBJ2-7; TRBD2 might be the D (6 bases). This CDR3 contains 16 residues. Deletions cut 2 bases from V and 1 base from J, with 15 bases between. Germline loops: CDR1 SGHVS, CDR2 FNYEAQ. CDR3: CASSLSGVSGSYEQYF. The CDR3 DNA reads as TGTGCCAGCAGCTTATCGGGGGTGTCCGGGTCCTACGAGCAGTACTTC.

In its sample, this clonotype was seen a few times. This sequence joins TRBV6-1 and TRBJ1-6; 7 nucleotides line up with TRBD1. Germline lookup yields CDR1 MNHNS and CDR2 SASEGT. This CDR3 has 13 residues. V shed 7 bases, J shed 10 bases, and the junction held 7 bases outside the gene matches. This CDR3 is CASNQGVGSPLHF. For the CDR3, the DNA is TGTGCCAGCAACCAGGGGGTAGGATCACCCCTCCACTTT.

The chain carries TRBV6-2 or TRBV6-3 and TRBJ2-1; D possibly corresponds to TRBD1 (5 bases). The CDR3 totals 15 residues. The V gene lost 6 bases and the J gene lost 9 bases, with 21 bases spanning the gap. CDR1 is MNHEY and CDR2 is SVGEGT in the germline V gene. As DNA, the CDR3 is TGTGCCAGCAGCAAGATGATGCAGGGCCCCGGTGAGCAGTTCTTC. As protein: CASSKMMQGPGEQFF.

The sample holds a few counts of this clonotype. The chain uses TRBV12-3 or TRBV12-4 and TRBJ2-3; D ambiguous. This CDR3 is built from 13 residues. With 3 bases removed from V and 3 bases from J, the gap between germline ends came to 7 bases. Here the CDR3 reads CASSLIRTDTQYF. CDR3 DNA: TGTGCCAGCAGTTTGATCAGAACAGATACGCAGTATTTT.

A few counts support this clonotype. This sequence joins TRBV12-3 or TRBV12-4 and TRBJ2-6, with D possibly TRBD2 on 6 matching bases. This CDR3 has 15 amino acids. V was shortened by 3 bases and J by 2 bases, with 8 bases between the two germline ends. CDR3 bases: TGTGCCAGCAGTTTGCGGAGGGCTGGGGCCAACGTCCTGACTTTC. This sequence encodes CASSLRRAGANVLTF.

The J gene is TRBJ2-5, the V gene TRBV5-1; possible D gene TRBD2, 5 bases. This CDR3 is 14 amino acids long. Trimming removed 6 bases at V and 2 bases at J, with 14 bases between. The V gene's germline CDR1 is SGHRS and CDR2 YFSETQ. The CDR3 here is CASNSGGRQETQYF. For the CDR3, the DNA is TGCGCCAGCAACTCGGGCGGGCGTCAAGAGACCCAGTACTTC.

This clonotype was counted ten times or more. The V and J genes are TRBV20-1 and TRBJ2-3, with D possibly TRBD2 on 5 matching bases. The V gene's germline CDR1 is DFQATT and CDR2 SNEGSKA (reference sequence). Between the trimmed V and J ends, which lost 5 bases and 4 bases, there was a span of 13 bases. This CDR3 comprises 13 residues. The CDR3 sequence is CSALEGWADTQYF. CDR3 in DNA: TGCAGTGCTCTAGAGGGTTGGGCAGATACGCAGTATTTT.

The chain is built from TRBV15 and TRBJ2-7; the match to TRBD1 covers 7 bases. This CDR3 contains 13 residues. V was clipped by 4 bases and J by 3 bases; unmatched bases: 3. From germline, CDR1 is LNHNV and CDR2 YYDKDF (reference sequence). This chain's CDR3 is CATSIDRVYEQYF. In DNA, the CDR3 is TGTGCCACCAGCATTGACAGGGTCTACGAGCAGTACTTC.

This clonotype turned up a few times. The V call is TRBV6-1, the J call TRBJ2-5; D could derive from TRBD1 or TRBD2 (5 bases each). The CDR3 totals 13 residues. Germline CDR1 and CDR2: MNHNS and SASEGT. V lost 8 bases, J lost 5 bases, and 15 bases lay in between. CDR3 protein: CASSKQGAETQYF. The CDR3 coding sequence is TGTGCCAGCTCCAAGCAGGGAGCGGAGACCCAGTACTTC.

The chain couples TRBV5-1 to TRBJ1-4; 7 nucleotides match TRBD1. V shed 3 bases and J 7 bases; nucleotides not matched to a gene: 6. From germline, CDR1 is SGHRS and CDR2 YFSETQ. The CDR3 consists of 14 residues. CDR3 nucleotides: TGCGCCAGCAGCTACGACAGGGACCGTGAAAAACTGTTTTTT. Its protein is CASSYDRDREKLFF. Filled out from reference TRBV5-1 and TRBJ1-4, the complete variable domain reads KAGVTQTPRYLIKTRGQQVTLSCSPISGHRSVSWYQQTPGQGLQFLFEYFSETQRNKGNFPGRFSGRQFSNSRSEMNVSTLELGDSALYLCASSYDRDREKLFFGSGTQLSVL.